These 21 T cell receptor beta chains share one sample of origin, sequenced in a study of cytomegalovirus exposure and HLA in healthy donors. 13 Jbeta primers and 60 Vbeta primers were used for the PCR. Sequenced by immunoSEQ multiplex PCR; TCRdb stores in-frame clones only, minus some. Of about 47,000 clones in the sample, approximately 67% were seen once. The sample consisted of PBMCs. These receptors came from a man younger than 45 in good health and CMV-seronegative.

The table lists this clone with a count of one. CDR3 sequence: CASSAGQVGGGEQFF. CDR3 nucleotide sequence: TGCGCCAGCAGCGCCGGACAGGTTGGGGGCGGGGAGCAGTTCTTC. The chain employs TRBV5-1 and TRBJ2-1; 7 bases line up with TRBD1. The V segment lost 4 bases and the J segment 10 bases; nucleotides outside the gene matches: 14. The CDR3 contains 15 residues. Germline V lookup: CDR1 SGHRS, CDR2 YFSETQ.

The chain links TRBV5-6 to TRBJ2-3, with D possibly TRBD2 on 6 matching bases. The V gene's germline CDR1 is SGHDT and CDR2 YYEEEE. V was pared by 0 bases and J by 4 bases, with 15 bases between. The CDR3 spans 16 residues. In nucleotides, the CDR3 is TGTGCCAGCAGCTTGGGAGGCGGAGGGCACGCAGATACGCAGTATTTT. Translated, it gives CASSLGGGGHADTQYF.

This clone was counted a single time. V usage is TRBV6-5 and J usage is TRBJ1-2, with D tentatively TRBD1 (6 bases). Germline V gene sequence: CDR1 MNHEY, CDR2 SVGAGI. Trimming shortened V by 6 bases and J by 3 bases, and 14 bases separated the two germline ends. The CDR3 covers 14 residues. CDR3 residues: CASRDTYRDYGYTF. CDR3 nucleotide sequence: TGTGCCAGCAGAGACACCTACAGGGACTATGGCTACACCTTC.

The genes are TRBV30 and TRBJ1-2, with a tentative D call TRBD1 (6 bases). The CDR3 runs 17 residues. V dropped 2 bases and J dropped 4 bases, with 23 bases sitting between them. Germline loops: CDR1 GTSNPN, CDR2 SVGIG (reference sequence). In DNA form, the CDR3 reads TGTGCCTGGAGTCACCCTCCGGGACAACTAGTGGGCTATGGCTACACCTTC. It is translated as CAWSHPPGQLVGYGYTF.

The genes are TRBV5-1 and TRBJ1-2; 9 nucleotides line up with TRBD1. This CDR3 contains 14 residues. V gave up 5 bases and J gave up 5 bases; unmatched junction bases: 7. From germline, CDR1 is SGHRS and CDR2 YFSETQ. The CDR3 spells CASSTGQGVYGYTF. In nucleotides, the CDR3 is TGCGCCAGCAGTACGGGACAGGGAGTATATGGCTACACCTTC.

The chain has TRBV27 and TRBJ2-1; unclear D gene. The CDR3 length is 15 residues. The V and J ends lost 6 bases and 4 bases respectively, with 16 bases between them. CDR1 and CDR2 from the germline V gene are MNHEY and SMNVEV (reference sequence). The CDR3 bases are TGTGCCAGCAGATATCGAATAGAGCTGTACAATGAGCAGTTCTTC. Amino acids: CASRYRIELYNEQFF.

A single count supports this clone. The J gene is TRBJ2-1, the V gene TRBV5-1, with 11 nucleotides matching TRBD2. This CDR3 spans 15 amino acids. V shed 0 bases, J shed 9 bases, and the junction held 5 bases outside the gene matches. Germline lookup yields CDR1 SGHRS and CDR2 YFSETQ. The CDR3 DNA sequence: TGCGCCAGCAGCTTGGAAGGTAGCGGGAGGGTTGAGCAGTTCTTC. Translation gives CASSLEGSGRVEQFF.

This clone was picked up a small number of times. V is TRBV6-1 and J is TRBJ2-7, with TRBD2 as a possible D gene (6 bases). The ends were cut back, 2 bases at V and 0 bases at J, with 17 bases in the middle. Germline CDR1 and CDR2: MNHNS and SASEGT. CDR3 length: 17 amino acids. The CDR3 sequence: CASSESGRGGISYEQYF. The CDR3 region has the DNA TGTGCCAGCAGTGAATCGGGTCGTGGGGGGATCTCCTACGAGCAGTACTTC.

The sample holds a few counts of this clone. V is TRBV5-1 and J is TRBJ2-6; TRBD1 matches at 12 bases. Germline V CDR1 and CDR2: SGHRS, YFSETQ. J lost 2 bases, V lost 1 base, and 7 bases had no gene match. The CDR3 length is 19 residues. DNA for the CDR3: TGCGCCAGCAGCTTGTCCCGGGACAGGGGGCTAACTGGGGCCAACGTCCTGACTTTC. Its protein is CASSLSRDRGLTGANVLTF.

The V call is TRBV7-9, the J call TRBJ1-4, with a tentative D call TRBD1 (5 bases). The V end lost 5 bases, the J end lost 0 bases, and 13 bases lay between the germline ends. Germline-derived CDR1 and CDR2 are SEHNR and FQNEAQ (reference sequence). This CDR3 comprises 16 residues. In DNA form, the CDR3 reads TGTGCCAGCAGCCTACAGGACGGAACAACTAATGAAAAACTGTTTTTT. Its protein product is CASSLQDGTTNEKLFF.

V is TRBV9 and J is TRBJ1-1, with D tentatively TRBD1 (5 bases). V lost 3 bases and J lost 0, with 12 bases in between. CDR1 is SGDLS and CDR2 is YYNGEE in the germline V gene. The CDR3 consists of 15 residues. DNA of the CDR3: TGTGCCAGCAGCGGCCAGGACACCATGAACACTGAAGCTTTCTTT. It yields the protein CASSGQDTMNTEAFF. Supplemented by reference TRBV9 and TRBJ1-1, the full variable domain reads DSGVTQTPKHLITATGQRVTLRCSPRSGDLSVYWYQQSLDQGLQFLIQYYNGEERAKGNILERFSAQQFPDLHSELNLSSLELGDSALYFCASSGQDTMNTEAFFGQGTRLTVV.

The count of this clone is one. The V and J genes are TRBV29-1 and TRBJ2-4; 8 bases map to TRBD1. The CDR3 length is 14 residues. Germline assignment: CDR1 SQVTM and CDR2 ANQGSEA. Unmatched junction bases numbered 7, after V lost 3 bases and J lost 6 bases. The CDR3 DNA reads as TGCAGCGTTGATCAGGGGGCTTGGGGAAACATTCAGTACTTC. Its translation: CSVDQGAWGNIQYF.

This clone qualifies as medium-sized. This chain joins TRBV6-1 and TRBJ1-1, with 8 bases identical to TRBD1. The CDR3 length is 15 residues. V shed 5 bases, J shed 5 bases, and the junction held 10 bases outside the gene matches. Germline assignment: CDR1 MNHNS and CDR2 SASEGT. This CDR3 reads CASSSSTGAGTEAFF. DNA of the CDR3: TGTGCCAGCAGTTCGTCGACAGGGGCAGGGACTGAAGCTTTCTTT.

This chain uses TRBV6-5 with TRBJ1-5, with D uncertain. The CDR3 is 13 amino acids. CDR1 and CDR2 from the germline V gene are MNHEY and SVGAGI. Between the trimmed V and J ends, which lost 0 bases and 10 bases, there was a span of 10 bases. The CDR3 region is CASSYSHTHPQHF. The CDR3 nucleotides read TGTGCCAGCAGTTACTCCCACACCCATCCCCAGCATTTT.

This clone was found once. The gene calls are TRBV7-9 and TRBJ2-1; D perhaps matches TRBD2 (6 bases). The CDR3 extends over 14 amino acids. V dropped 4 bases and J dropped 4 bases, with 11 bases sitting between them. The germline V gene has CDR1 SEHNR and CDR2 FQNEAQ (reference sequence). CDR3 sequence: CASSYGRGYNEQFF. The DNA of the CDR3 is TGTGCCAGCAGCTACGGGCGGGGTTACAATGAGCAGTTCTTC.

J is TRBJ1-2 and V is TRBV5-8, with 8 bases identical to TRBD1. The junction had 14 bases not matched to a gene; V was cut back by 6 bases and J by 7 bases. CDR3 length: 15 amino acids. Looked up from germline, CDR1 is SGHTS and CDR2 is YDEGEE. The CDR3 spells CASKGQGASPGGYTF. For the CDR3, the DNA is TGTGCCAGCAAGGGGCAGGGGGCGTCCCCCGGTGGCTACACCTTC.

The CDR3, as DNA: TGTGCCAGCAGCTTAGCGGGCCCCACCTGGTCCTACAATGAGCAGTTCTTC. Its protein product is CASSLAGPTWSYNEQFF. The genes are TRBV7-9 and TRBJ2-1, with no clear D. Germline loops: CDR1 SEHNR, CDR2 FQNEAQ (reference sequence). The CDR3 runs 17 residues. V was cut by 0 bases and J by 1 base, with 13 bases left in between.

The CDR3 region is CASSSQGSNQPQHF. CDR3 sequence (DNA): TGTGCCAGCAGTTCGCAGGGGAGCAATCAGCCCCAGCATTTT. The chain has TRBV2 and TRBJ1-5, with TRBD1 as a possible D gene (6 bases). Trimming left V 5 bases short and J 1 base short, with 9 bases between. The germline CDR1 and CDR2 sequences are SNHLY and FYNNEI. This CDR3 has 14 residues.

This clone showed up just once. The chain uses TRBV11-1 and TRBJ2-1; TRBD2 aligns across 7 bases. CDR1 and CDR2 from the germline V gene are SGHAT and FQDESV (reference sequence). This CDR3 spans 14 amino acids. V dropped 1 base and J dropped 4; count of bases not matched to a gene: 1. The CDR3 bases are TGTGCCAGCAGCTTAGAAGCGGGATACAATGAGCAGTTCTTC. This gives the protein CASSLEAGYNEQFF.

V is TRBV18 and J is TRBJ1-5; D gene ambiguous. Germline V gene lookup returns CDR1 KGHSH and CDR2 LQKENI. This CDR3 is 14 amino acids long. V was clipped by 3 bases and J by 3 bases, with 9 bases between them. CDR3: CASSPGSSNQPQHF. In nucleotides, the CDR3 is TGTGCCAGCTCACCGGGCAGCTCCAATCAGCCCCAGCATTTT.

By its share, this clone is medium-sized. As DNA, the CDR3 is TGTGCCTGTACAGGATTAAGGGTCGGGGAGCTGTTTTTT. Its protein product is CACTGLRVGELFF. The chain links TRBV30 to TRBJ2-2; possible D gene TRBD1, 5 bases. Trimming pared 6 bases from V and 7 bases from J, leaving 15 bases between. CDR1 and CDR2 (germline): GTSNPN, SVGIG (reference sequence). The CDR3 runs 13 residues.